The 28 T cell receptor beta chains below come from one sample, sequenced in a study of T cell responses to AZD1222 COVID-19 vaccine. The assay was immunoSEQ multiplex PCR, and TCRdb's table has in-frame clones only and misses some. The sample has about 85,000 clones, about nine tenths seen once; the top ten hold around 7.7%. The specimen was peripheral blood, collected on day 0 of AZD1222 vaccination. The receptor source for this set is an adult in good health.

The chain has TRBV6-5 and TRBJ1-2; 11 bases are shared with TRBD1. The germline V gene has CDR1 MNHEY and CDR2 SVGAGI. The CDR3 runs 15 residues. With 2 bases clipped from V and 5 bases from J, the junction kept 4 bases outside the gene matches. The CDR3 DNA follows: TGTGCCAGCAGTTACCGGGACAGGGGGAGTTATGGCTACACCTTC. Amino acid sequence: CASSYRDRGSYGYTF.

This rearrangement joins TRBV7-9 to TRBJ1-1; possibly TRBD1 for D (5 bases). The ends were cut back, 5 bases at V and 4 bases at J, with 8 bases in the middle. Germline lookup yields CDR1 SEHNR and CDR2 FQNEAQ (reference sequence). The CDR3 extends over 12 amino acids. CDR3 region: CASSHGGTEAFF. In DNA, the CDR3 is TGTGCCAGCAGCCACGGGGGCACTGAAGCTTTCTTT.

The chain uses TRBV5-1 and TRBJ1-6; 8 bases fit TRBD1. The CDR3 covers 15 residues. Germline V lookup: CDR1 SGHRS, CDR2 YFSETQ. V dropped 1 base and J dropped 7; count of bases not matched to a gene: 4. CDR3 residues: CASSLIQGDNSPLHF. DNA for the CDR3: TGCGCCAGCAGCTTGATACAGGGGGACAATTCACCCCTCCACTTT.

The chain links TRBV7-9 to TRBJ1-1; TRBD1 aligns across 7 bases. V lost 7 bases to trimming and J lost 7 bases; unmatched junction nucleotides: 12. Per germline, CDR1 SEHNR and CDR2 FQNEAQ (reference sequence). This CDR3 contains 14 residues. This chain's CDR3 is CASTLIGTAREAFF. CDR3 bases: TGTGCCAGCACGCTTATTGGGACAGCCCGTGAAGCTTTCTTT.

The chain couples TRBV27 to TRBJ1-6; 9 positions agree with TRBD1. This CDR3 contains 14 residues. Trimming removed 9 bases from V and 8 bases from J; junction bases left unmatched: 8. The germline gives CDR1 MNHEY, CDR2 SMNVEV (reference sequence). CDR3 protein: CASMTGGWDSPLHF. The CDR3 bases are TGTGCCAGTATGACAGGGGGATGGGATTCACCCCTCCACTTT.

V and J are TRBV7-9 and TRBJ2-6; D is unresolved. The CDR3 loop spans 15 amino acids. Between the trimmed V and J ends, which lost 1 base and 3 bases, there was a span of 7 bases. Germline CDR1 SEHNR, CDR2 FQNEAQ (reference sequence). CDR3 sequence reads: CASSLGRFGANVLTF. CDR3 in DNA: TGTGCCAGCAGCTTAGGACGGTTTGGGGCCAACGTCCTGACTTTC.

This clone was counted a single time. The rearrangement links TRBV7-2 to TRBJ2-1, with 14 bases fitting TRBD2. V lost 5 bases, J lost 9 bases, and 9 bases stayed unmatched. The CDR3 is 16 amino acids. CDR1 is SGHTA and CDR2 is FQGNSA in the germline V gene. The CDR3 reads CASSPEGLAGVREQFF. As DNA, the CDR3 is TGTGCCAGCAGCCCAGAGGGACTAGCGGGAGTTCGTGAGCAGTTCTTC.

The chain combines TRBV18 with TRBJ1-5; D call uncertain. Germline CDR1 reads KGHSH; CDR2 reads LQKENI. V was trimmed by 6 bases and J by 1 base, leaving 16 bases between them. CDR3 length: 16 amino acids. The CDR3 protein is CASSAAVGGSNQPQHF. The CDR3, as DNA: TGTGCCAGCTCGGCGGCGGTCGGTGGGAGCAATCAGCCCCAGCATTTT.

This chain connects TRBV25-1 to TRBJ1-4, with D maybe TRBD1 (5 bases). Germline CDR1 is MGHDK and CDR2 is SYGVNS. The CDR3 runs to 17 residues. Deletions cut 0 bases from V and 8 bases from J, with 19 bases between. CDR3 loop: CASSEYPPQGLIEKLFF. The CDR3 coding sequence is TGTGCCAGCAGTGAATATCCTCCCCAGGGCCTAATAGAAAAACTGTTTTTT.

The chain has TRBV10-3 and TRBJ1-6; 9 bases line up with TRBD1. With 6 bases clipped from V and 9 bases from J, the junction kept 0 bases outside the gene matches. Germline V gives CDR1 ENHRY, CDR2 SYGVKD. This CDR3 region has 12 residues. The DNA for the CDR3 is TGTGCCATCAGGACAGGGGGTTCACCCCTCCACTTT. This codes for CAIRTGGSPLHF.

V usage is TRBV12-5 and J usage is TRBJ2-1; D is unresolved. Deletions cut 3 bases from V and 8 bases from J, with 11 bases between. The germline gives CDR1 LGHNT, CDR2 FRNRAP. This CDR3 is 13 amino acids long. Here the CDR3 DNA reads TGTGCTAGTGGTTTCTCCTGGGTGGATGAGCAGTTCTTC. Residues: CASGFSWVDEQFF.

This clone was observed a handful of times. The chain carries TRBV19 and TRBJ1-2; D may be TRBD1 (6 bases). The CDR3 totals 12 residues. Germline CDR1 LNHDA, CDR2 SQIVND (reference sequence). The V and J ends lost 7 bases and 2 bases respectively, with 8 bases between them. The CDR3, as DNA: TGTGCCAGTACGGACAGAAACTATGGCTACACCTTC. As protein: CASTDRNYGYTF.

The chain is built from TRBV6-6 and TRBJ1-2, with D unresolved. V was clipped by 7 bases and J by 3 bases, with 9 bases between them. The CDR3 spans 12 residues. Looked up from germline, CDR1 is MNHNY and CDR2 is SVGAGI (reference sequence). The CDR3 nucleotides are TGTGCCAGCAACTCGGGATACTATGGCTACACCTTC. Encoded protein: CASNSGYYGYTF.

The V and J genes are TRBV7-8 and TRBJ1-6, with a weak D call TRBD1 (6 bases). The CDR3 consists of 16 residues. Trimming took off 2 bases at V and 13 bases at J, with 21 bases between the two ends. Looked up from germline, CDR1 is SGHVS and CDR2 is FQNEAQ. This chain's CDR3 is CASSLIPGTSTGPLHF. CDR3 coding DNA: TGTGCCAGCAGCTTAATCCCCGGGACATCGACCGGGCCCCTCCACTTT.

As for this clone: The sample holds other DNA sequences that translate to the same CDR3. V usage is TRBV28 and J usage is TRBJ2-7; D is perhaps TRBD1 or TRBD2 (5 bases each). The length of the CDR3 is 13 residues. Per the germline V gene, CDR1 is MDHEN and CDR2 is SYDVKM. V was shortened by 5 bases and J by 3 bases, with 11 bases between the two germline ends. The CDR3 bases are TGTGCCAGCAGTCCCGGGACGGGCTACGAGCAGTACTTC. Its protein product is CASSPGTGYEQYF.

V usage is TRBV6-6 and J usage is TRBJ2-2; D gene uncertain. CDR1 MNHNY and CDR2 SVGAGI come from the germline V gene (reference sequence). Trimming removed 0 bases from V and 7 bases from J, with 3 bases in between. The length of the CDR3 is 12 residues. CDR3 nucleotides: TGTGCCAGCAGTTACTCGGTCGGGGAGCTGTTTTTT. Its protein is CASSYSVGELFF.

This chain uses TRBV29-1 with TRBJ1-1; D unclear. Between the trimmed V and J ends, which lost 4 bases and 3 bases, there was a span of 9 bases. From germline, CDR1 is SQVTM and CDR2 ANQGSEA. The CDR3 is 12 residues long. The CDR3 DNA follows: TGCAGCGTTGCTCGGACGGACACTGAAGCTTTCTTT. This sequence encodes CSVARTDTEAFF.

This chain joins TRBV27 and TRBJ2-1; 10 bases are a match to TRBD2. Germline CDR1 MNHEY, CDR2 SMNVEV (reference sequence). This CDR3 is 15 amino acids long. J gave up 1 base and V 5 bases, and 2 bases lay outside the gene matches. The CDR3, as DNA: TGTGCCAGCAGTCCGGGACTAGCGTCCTACAATGAGCAGTTCTTC. Residues: CASSPGLASYNEQFF.

The chain is built from TRBV10-1 and TRBJ2-7; 9 bases match TRBD2. The V gene end was trimmed by 8 bases and the J gene end by 7 bases; junction bases not matched to a gene: 9. The CDR3 is 13 amino acids. Germline CDR1 is WNHNN and CDR2 is SYGVQD (reference sequence). CDR3 amino acids: CASGGGGLEEQYF. The CDR3 region has the DNA TGCGCCAGCGGCGGGGGGGGGCTCGAGGAGCAGTACTTC.

A word on this clone: Because the CDR3 is missing its conserved closing phenylalanine or tryptophan, this is likely a read error. The chain has TRBV7-2 and TRBJ1-5; the D is unclear. The V end was cut by 5 bases, the J end by 0 bases, with 8 bases between. Germline V lookup: CDR1 SGHTA, CDR2 FQGNSA. The CDR3 totals 14 residues. CDR3 protein: CASSMRNSNQPQHL. The DNA for the CDR3 is TGTGCCAGCAGCATGAGAAATAGCAATCAGCCCCAGCATCTT.

This clone was detected only a few times. V usage is TRBV18 and J usage is TRBJ1-1; D is unclear. Germline V gives CDR1 KGHSH, CDR2 LQKENI. The CDR3 contains 13 residues. V shed 6 bases and J shed 1 base, with 9 bases lying between them. The CDR3 region is CASSQTANTEAFF. The CDR3 DNA is TGTGCCAGCTCCCAGACCGCGAACACTGAAGCTTTCTTT.

The chain recombines TRBV12-3 or TRBV12-4 with TRBJ2-7, with a possible D match to TRBD1 (6 bases). This CDR3 contains 12 residues. The V end lost 7 bases, the J end lost 6 bases, and 13 bases lay between the germline ends. This chain's CDR3 is CASTTGIGEQYF. CDR3 in DNA: TGTGCCAGCACCACAGGGATAGGCGAGCAGTACTTC.

This sequence joins TRBV6-5 and TRBJ1-3; weak D call: TRBD1 (5 bases). V was pared by 5 bases and J by 4 bases, with 15 bases between. CDR3 length equals 15 residues. Germline loops: CDR1 MNHEY, CDR2 SVGAGI. The CDR3 sequence: CASSPIPGLGNTIYF. As DNA, the CDR3 is TGTGCCAGCAGTCCTATCCCGGGACTGGGAAACACCATATATTTT.

The chain carries TRBV18 and TRBJ1-1; D gene uncertain. The length of the CDR3 is 14 residues. Germline CDR1 KGHSH, CDR2 LQKENI. V shed 4 bases and J shed 5 bases, with 14 bases lying between them. CDR3 coding DNA: TGTGCCAGCTCACGGGAGGAGGGAAAAACTGAAGCTTTCTTT. This translates into CASSREEGKTEAFF. Variable domain in full (rest from reference TRBV18 and TRBJ1-1): NAGVMQNPRHLVRRRGQEARLRCSPMKGHSHVYWYRQLPEEGLKFMVYLQKENIIDESGMPKERFSAEFPKEGPSILRIQQVVRGDSAAYFCASSREEGKTEAFFGQGTRLTVV.

This clone was observed a single time. This chain connects TRBV28 to TRBJ1-4; no clear D. Germline CDR1 is MDHEN and CDR2 is SYDVKM. V was shortened by 1 base and J by 8 bases, with 14 bases between the two germline ends. The CDR3 has 15 residues. The chain's CDR3 is CASSLSDRRLEKLFF. CDR3 nucleotide sequence: TGTGCCAGCAGTTTATCGGATCGAAGATTGGAAAAACTGTTTTTT. The variable domain in full, completed from reference TRBV28 and TRBJ1-4, reads DVKVTQSSRYLVKRTGEKVFLECVQDMDHENMFWYRQDPGLGLRLIYFSYDVKMKEKGDIPEGYSVSREKKERFSLILESASTNQTSMYLCASSLSDRRLEKLFFGSGTQLSVL.

The rearrangement uses TRBV10-3 and TRBJ1-5; no definite D call. The CDR3 extends over 13 amino acids. The V end lost 2 bases, the J end lost 8 bases, and 10 bases lay between the germline ends. The germline V gene encodes CDR1 ENHRY and CDR2 SYGVKD. The CDR3 sequence is CAISEGRTEPQHF. The CDR3 region has the DNA TGTGCCATCAGTGAGGGCAGAACAGAGCCCCAGCATTTT.

The V gene is TRBV6-5, the J gene TRBJ1-3, with D uncertain. V lost 7 bases, J lost 4 bases, and 11 bases lay in between. CDR1 and CDR2 (germline): MNHEY, SVGAGI. This CDR3 has 13 amino acids. In nucleotides, the CDR3 is TGTGCCAGCACCCTGCAGGTCGGAAACACCATATATTTT. Its translation is CASTLQVGNTIYF.

V and J are TRBV18 and TRBJ2-1, with 9 bases that match TRBD2. The CDR3 contains 15 residues. Germline lookup yields CDR1 KGHSH and CDR2 LQKENI. J was trimmed by 4 bases and V by 0 bases; bases with no gene match: 1. CDR3 region: CASSPPAGGYNEQFF. The CDR3 coding sequence is TGTGCCAGCTCACCACCAGCGGGAGGTTACAATGAGCAGTTCTTC.